This T cell receptor beta chain was obtained from a study of Graves' ophthalmopathy and Graves' hyperthyroidism. Study-wide results and limits: Its predictions of ophthalmopathy progression gave the model 70.59% sensitivity and 72.22% specificity.

Points on this clonotype: The target antigen is unknown.

Other autoimmune diseases, uncontrolled infections, pregnancy or lactation led to the exclusion of patients. The diagnosis was founded upon clinical symptoms, serum thyroxine, TRAb, thyroid ultrasound and orbital computed tomography. The CDR3 runs to 13 residues. Germline CDR1 reads GTSNPN; CDR2 reads SVGIG (reference sequence). Trimming removed 4 bases at V and 2 bases at J, with 9 bases between. Transcripts of RNA were the source for amplifying TCR beta CDR3 regions. RT-PCR in the first round used HTBI primers; a second-round multiplex PCR followed. MiXCR was run by TCRdb on the multiplex PCR reads, yielding one entry per CDR3 protein. The repertoire holds around 470,000 distinct CDR3 sequences, around an eighth seen once, with about 10% in the top ten.

Specimen: blood. The TCR was taken from a woman in her thirties with Graves' ophthalmopathy. This chain joins TRBV30 and TRBJ1-3; possible D gene TRBD1, 5 bases. CDR3 residues: CAWIPTAGNTIYF. CDR3 in DNA: TGTGCCTGGATCCCGACAGCTGGAAACACCATATATTTT.